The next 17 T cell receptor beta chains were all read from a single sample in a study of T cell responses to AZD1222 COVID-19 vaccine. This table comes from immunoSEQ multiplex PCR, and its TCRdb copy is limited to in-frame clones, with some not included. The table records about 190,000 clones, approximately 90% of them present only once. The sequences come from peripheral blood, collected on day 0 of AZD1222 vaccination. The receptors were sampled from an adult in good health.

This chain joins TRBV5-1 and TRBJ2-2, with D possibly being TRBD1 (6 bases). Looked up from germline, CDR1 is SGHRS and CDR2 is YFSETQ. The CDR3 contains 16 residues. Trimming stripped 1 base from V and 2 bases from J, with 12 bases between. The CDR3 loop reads CASSLIQGTNTGELFF. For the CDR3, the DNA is TGCGCCAGCAGCTTGATACAGGGAACTAACACCGGGGAGCTGTTTTTT.

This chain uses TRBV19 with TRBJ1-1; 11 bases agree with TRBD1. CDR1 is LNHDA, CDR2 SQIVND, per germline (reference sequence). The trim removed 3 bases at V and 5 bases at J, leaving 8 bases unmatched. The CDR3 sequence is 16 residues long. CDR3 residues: CASSMNPGTGGTEAFF. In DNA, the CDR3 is TGTGCCAGTAGTATGAATCCCGGGACAGGGGGGACTGAAGCTTTCTTT. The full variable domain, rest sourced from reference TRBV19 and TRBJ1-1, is DGGITQSPKYLFRKEGQNVTLSCEQNLNHDAMYWYRQDPGQGLRLIYYSQIVNDFQKGDIAEGYSVSREKKESFPLTVTSAQKNPTAFYLCASSMNPGTGGTEAFFGQGTRLTVV.

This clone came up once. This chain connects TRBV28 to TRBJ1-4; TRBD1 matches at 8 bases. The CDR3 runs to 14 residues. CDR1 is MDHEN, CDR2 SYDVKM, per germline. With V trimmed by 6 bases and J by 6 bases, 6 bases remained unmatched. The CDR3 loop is CASRTPGQDEKLFF. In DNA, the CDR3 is TGTGCCAGCAGAACCCCGGGACAGGATGAAAAACTGTTTTTT.

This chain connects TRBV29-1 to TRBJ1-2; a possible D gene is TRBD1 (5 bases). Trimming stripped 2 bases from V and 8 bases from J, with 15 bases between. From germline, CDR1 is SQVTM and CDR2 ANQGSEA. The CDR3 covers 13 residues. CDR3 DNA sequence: TGCAGCGTTGAATCTGGAAGACAGCGAGGCTACACCTTC. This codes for CSVESGRQRGYTF.

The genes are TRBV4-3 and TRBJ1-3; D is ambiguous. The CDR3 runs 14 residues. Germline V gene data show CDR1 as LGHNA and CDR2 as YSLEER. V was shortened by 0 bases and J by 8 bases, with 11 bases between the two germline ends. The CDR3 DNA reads TGCGCCAGCAGCCAAGATTTACATGCAGACACCATATATTTT. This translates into CASSQDLHADTIYF.

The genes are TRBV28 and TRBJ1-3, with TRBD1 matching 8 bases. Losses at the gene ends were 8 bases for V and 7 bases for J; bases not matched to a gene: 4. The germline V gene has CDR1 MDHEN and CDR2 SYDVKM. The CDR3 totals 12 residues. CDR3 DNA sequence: TGTGCCAGCTCCCGACAGGGGAACACCATATATTTT. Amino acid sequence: CASSRQGNTIYF.

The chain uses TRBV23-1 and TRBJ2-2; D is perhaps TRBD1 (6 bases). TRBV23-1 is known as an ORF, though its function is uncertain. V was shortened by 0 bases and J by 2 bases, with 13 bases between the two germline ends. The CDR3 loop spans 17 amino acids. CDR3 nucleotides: TGCGCCAGCAGTCAATCTGGCAGGGGCACCAACACCGGGGAGCTGTTTTTT. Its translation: CASSQSGRGTNTGELFF.

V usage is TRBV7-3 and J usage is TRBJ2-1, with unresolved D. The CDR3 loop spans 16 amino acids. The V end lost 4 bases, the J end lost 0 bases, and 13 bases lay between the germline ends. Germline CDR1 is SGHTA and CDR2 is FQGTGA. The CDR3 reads CASSSEPRPSYNEQFF. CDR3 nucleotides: TGTGCCAGCAGCTCAGAGCCCCGGCCCTCCTACAATGAGCAGTTCTTC.

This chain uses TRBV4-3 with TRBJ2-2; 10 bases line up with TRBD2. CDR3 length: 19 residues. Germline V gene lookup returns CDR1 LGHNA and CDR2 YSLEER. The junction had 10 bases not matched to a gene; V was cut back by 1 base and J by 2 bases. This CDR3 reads CASSQGGGLAELNTGELFF. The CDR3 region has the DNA TGCGCCAGCAGCCAAGGCGGTGGACTAGCGGAACTAAACACCGGGGAGCTGTTTTTT.

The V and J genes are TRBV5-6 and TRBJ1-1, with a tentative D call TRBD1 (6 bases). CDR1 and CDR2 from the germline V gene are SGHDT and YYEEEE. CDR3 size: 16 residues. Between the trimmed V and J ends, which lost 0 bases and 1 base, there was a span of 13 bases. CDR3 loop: CASSLALGTSNTEAFF. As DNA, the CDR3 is TGTGCCAGCAGCTTGGCGCTTGGGACATCGAACACTGAAGCTTTCTTT. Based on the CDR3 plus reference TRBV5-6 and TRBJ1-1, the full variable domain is DAGVTQSPTHLIKTRGQQVTLRCSPKSGHDTVSWYQQALGQGPQFIFQYYEEEERQRGNFPDRFSGHQFPNYSSELNVNALLLGDSALYLCASSLALGTSNTEAFFGQGTRLTVV.

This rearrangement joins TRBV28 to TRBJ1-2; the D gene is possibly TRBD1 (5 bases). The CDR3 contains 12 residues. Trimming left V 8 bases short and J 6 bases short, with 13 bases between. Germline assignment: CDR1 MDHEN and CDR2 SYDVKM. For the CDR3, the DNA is TGTGCCAGCGGGTGGGGGAAGGATGGCTACACCTTC. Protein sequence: CASGWGKDGYTF.

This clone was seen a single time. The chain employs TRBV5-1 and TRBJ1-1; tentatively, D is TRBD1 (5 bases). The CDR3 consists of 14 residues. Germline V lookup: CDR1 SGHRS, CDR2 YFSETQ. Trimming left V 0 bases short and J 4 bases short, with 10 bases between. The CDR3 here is CASSLGGGSTEAFF. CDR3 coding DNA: TGCGCCAGCAGCTTGGGTGGGGGAAGCACTGAAGCTTTCTTT.

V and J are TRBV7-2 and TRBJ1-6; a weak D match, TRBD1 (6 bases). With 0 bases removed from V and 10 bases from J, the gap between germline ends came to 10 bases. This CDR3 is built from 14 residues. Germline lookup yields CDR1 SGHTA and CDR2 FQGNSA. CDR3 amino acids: CASSLARGQSPLHF. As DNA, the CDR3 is TGTGCCAGCAGCTTAGCACGGGGGCAATCACCCCTCCACTTT.

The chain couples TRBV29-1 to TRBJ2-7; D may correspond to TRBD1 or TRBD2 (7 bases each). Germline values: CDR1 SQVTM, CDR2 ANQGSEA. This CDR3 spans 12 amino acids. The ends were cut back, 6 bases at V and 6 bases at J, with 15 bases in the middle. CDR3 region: CSVGREGAEQYF. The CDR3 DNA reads TGCAGCGTCGGCAGGGAGGGGGCCGAGCAGTACTTC.

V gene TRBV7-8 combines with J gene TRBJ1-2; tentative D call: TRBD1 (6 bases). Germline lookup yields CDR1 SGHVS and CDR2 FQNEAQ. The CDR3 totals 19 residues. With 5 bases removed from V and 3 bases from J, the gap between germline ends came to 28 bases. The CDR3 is CASSRAQWTEHFGDYGYTF. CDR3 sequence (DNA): TGTGCCAGCAGCCGGGCCCAATGGACAGAGCATTTTGGGGACTATGGCTACACCTTC.

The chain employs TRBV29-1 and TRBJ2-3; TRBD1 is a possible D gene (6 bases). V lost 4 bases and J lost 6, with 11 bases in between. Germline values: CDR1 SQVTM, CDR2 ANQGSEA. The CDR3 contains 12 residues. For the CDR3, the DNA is TGCAGCGTTGGGACAGCCCGGGATACGCAGTATTTT. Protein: CSVGTARDTQYF.

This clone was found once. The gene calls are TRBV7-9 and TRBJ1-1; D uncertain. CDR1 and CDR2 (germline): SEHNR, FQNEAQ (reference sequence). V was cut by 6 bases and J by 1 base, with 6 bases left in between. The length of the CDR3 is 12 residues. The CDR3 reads CASRTPNTEAFF. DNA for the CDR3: TGTGCCAGCAGGACCCCGAACACTGAAGCTTTCTTT. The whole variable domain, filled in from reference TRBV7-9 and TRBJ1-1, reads DTGVSQNPRHKITKRGQNVTFRCDPISEHNRLYWYRQTLGQGPEFLTYFQNEAQLEKSRLLSDRFSAERPKGSFSTLEIQRTEQGDSAMYLCASRTPNTEAFFGQGTRLTVV.